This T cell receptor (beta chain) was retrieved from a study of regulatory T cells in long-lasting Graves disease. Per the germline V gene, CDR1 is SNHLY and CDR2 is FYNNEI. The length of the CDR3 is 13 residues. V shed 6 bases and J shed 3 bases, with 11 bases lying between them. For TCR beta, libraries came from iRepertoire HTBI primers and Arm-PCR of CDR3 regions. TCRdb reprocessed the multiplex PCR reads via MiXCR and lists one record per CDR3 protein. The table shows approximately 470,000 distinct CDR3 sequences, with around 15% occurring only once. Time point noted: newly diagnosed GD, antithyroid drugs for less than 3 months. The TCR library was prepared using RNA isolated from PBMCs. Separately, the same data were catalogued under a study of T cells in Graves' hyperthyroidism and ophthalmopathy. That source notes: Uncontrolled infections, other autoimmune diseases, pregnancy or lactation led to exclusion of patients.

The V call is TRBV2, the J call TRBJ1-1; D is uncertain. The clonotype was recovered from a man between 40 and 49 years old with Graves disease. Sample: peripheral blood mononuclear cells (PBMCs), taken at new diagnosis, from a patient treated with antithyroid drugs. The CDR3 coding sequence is TGTGCCAGCAGGAGACAAGAGGACACTGAAGCTTTCTTT. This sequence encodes CASRRQEDTEAFF. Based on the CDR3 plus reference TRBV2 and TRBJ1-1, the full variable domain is EPEVTQTPSHQVTQMGQEVILRCVPISNHLYFYWYRQILGQKVEFLVSFYNNEISEKSEIFDDQFSVERPDGSNFTLKIRSTKLEDSAMYFCASRRQEDTEAFFGQGTRLTVV.